Listed below are T cell receptor beta chains from one sample, sequenced in a study of blood T cell repertoires in COVID-19. Assay: immunoSEQ multiplex PCR; the TCRdb copy retains only in-frame clones and omits some. Here the sample spans approximately 220,000 clones, approximately 83% being singletons. Sequenced material: peripheral blood. The receptors derive from a middle-aged woman with active or convalescent COVID-19. The CDR3 runs from the conserved cysteine through the conserved F or W. Each record gives: clone size, V gene, D gene, J gene, CDR3 DNA, CDR3 protein. D genes are given only for firm matches. Clone size is shown for a subset of rows, as once, few, many or a class of expanded clone.

clone size: NA
V gene: TRBV4-3
D gene: TRBD1
J gene: TRBJ2-7
CDR3 DNA: TGCGCCAGCAGCCAATTTCTGGGACAGGGGGCCTACGAGCAGTACTTC
CDR3 protein: CASSQFLGQGAYEQYF

clone size: once
V gene: TRBV18
D gene: NA
J gene: TRBJ1-5
CDR3 DNA: TGTGCCAGCTCACCCCGGGAGAACGGCAATCAGCCCCAGCATTTT
CDR3 protein: CASSPRENGNQPQHF

clone size: NA
V gene: TRBV5-1
D gene: NA
J gene: TRBJ2-1
CDR3 DNA: TGCGCCAGCAGCCCCGGGAGCTCCTACAATGAGCAGTTCTTC
CDR3 protein: CASSPGSSYNEQFF

clone size: NA
V gene: TRBV29-1
D gene: TRBD1
J gene: TRBJ1-4
CDR3 DNA: TGCAGCGTTGAAGATTGGTCTGACGGGACAGGGCGCGAAAAACTGTTTTTT
CDR3 protein: CSVEDWSDGTGREKLFF

clone size: NA
V gene: TRBV2
D gene: TRBD2
J gene: TRBJ2-1
CDR3 DNA: TGTGCCAGCAGTCTAGCGGGGCTCTACAATGAGCAGTTCTTC
CDR3 protein: CASSLAGLYNEQFF

clone size: NA
V gene: TRBV15
D gene: TRBD1
J gene: TRBJ2-5
CDR3 DNA: TGTGCCACCAGCAGGGATGGGACAGGGGAACAAGAGACCCAGTACTTC
CDR3 protein: CATSRDGTGEQETQYF

clone size: NA
V gene: TRBV20-1
D gene: TRBD1
J gene: TRBJ1-1
CDR3 DNA: TGCAGTGCTACAGACAGGGATGCTTTCTTT
CDR3 protein: CSATDRDAFF

clone size: NA
V gene: TRBV27
D gene: NA
J gene: TRBJ1-2
CDR3 DNA: TGTGCCAGCAGTCCCCAGGGGTCTGGCTACACCTTC
CDR3 protein: CASSPQGSGYTF

clone size: NA
V gene: TRBV12-3/TRBV12-4
D gene: NA
J gene: TRBJ1-1
CDR3 DNA: TGTGCCAGCAGTTTGAATAGCGGGGCTTTCTTT
CDR3 protein: CASSLNSGAFF

clone size: few
V gene: TRBV30
D gene: NA
J gene: TRBJ1-2
CDR3 DNA: TGTGCCTGGAGTGTACCTAGCGGCTACACCTTC
CDR3 protein: CAWSVPSGYTF

clone size: NA
V gene: TRBV29-1
D gene: NA
J gene: TRBJ1-1
CDR3 DNA: TGCAGCGTTGGTCAAGGAGGCCCACGACCAGAAGCTTTCTTT
CDR3 protein: CSVGQGGPRPEAFF

clone size: NA
V gene: TRBV4-2
D gene: TRBD2
J gene: TRBJ2-2
CDR3 DNA: TGTGCCAGCAGCTCGGGACTAGCGGGACGAGGGGAGCTGTTTTTT
CDR3 protein: CASSSGLAGRGELFF

clone size: NA
V gene: TRBV5-1
D gene: NA
J gene: TRBJ2-2
CDR3 DNA: TGCGCCAGCAGCCAGGGTCGGGACACCGGGGAGCTGTTTTTT
CDR3 protein: CASSQGRDTGELFF

clone size: NA
V gene: TRBV7-6
D gene: TRBD2
J gene: TRBJ2-1
CDR3 DNA: TGTGCCAGCAGCTTAGAGATCAGCGGGAGCTCCGATGAGCAGTTCTTC
CDR3 protein: CASSLEISGSSDEQFF

clone size: NA
V gene: TRBV19
D gene: TRBD1
J gene: TRBJ1-5
CDR3 DNA: TGTGCCAGTAGTCCAACAGGGGGGAATCAGCCCCAGCATTTT
CDR3 protein: CASSPTGGNQPQHF

clone size: once
V gene: TRBV7-9
D gene: NA
J gene: TRBJ1-4
CDR3 DNA: TGTGCCAGCAGCTTAGGTGACAGAAATACGGAAAAACTGTTTTTT
CDR3 protein: CASSLGDRNTEKLFF

clone size: NA
V gene: TRBV2
D gene: NA
J gene: TRBJ1-2
CDR3 DNA: TGTGCCAGCCGAGGTGGGGGCGTCTCCAACTATGGCTACACCTTC
CDR3 protein: CASRGGGVSNYGYTF